Each of the 26 T cell receptor delta chains below was sequenced from the same sample in a study of gamma-delta T cells after stem cell transplantation. With CATT, TCRdb re-called clones from the RT-PCR reads. The sample records 1,200 to 1,500 delta-chain clones, around 10% being singletons. Sequenced input: gamma-delta T cells. Every receptor here comes from a human donor. It is not recorded whose cells these are; they may come from a transplant donor.

This clone showed up just a few times. It differs at one base from a far larger clone, so likely a read error. Within the sample, other DNA sequences also encode this same CDR3. The gene calls are TRDV2 and TRDJ1; TRDD3 matches at 11 bases. This CDR3 spans 18 amino acids. Germline loops: CDR1 GEAIGNYY, CDR2 EKD. The trim removed 4 bases at V and 0 bases at J, leaving 12 bases unmatched. This CDR3 reads CACDIVGDTRSYTDKLIF. In DNA, the CDR3 is TGTGCCTGTGATATAGTGGGGGATACGCGATCTTACACCGATAAACTCATCTTT.

Concerning this clone: The translation of this DNA and the TCRdb protein of a much larger clone differ at residue 7, probably owing to a read error; the protein shown here is translated from the DNA. J is TRDJ1 and V is TRDV2, with D maybe TRDD3 (6 bases). Matching the DNA to germline supplied the J gene, which TCRdb does not give. V lost 0 bases to trimming and J lost 5 bases, with 15 bases between them. The CDR3 covers 15 residues. Germline CDR1 GEAIGNYY, CDR2 EKD. The CDR3 loop is CACDTVRGKGDKLIF. The CDR3 bases are TGTGCCTGTGACACCGTACGGGGGAAAGGGGATAAACTCATCTTT.

On this clone itself: A far larger clone lies a single base away; this is likely a read error. The rearrangement links TRDV2 to TRDJ1, with 13 bases lining up with TRDD3. No J gene was available from TCRdb, and it was assigned here by a germline match of the DNA. Germline assignment: CDR1 GEAIGNYY and CDR2 EKD. CDR3 length equals 18 residues. The CDR3 reads CACDTLKLLGDTTDKLIF. CDR3 nucleotides: TGCGCCTGTGACACCCTAAAATTACTGGGGGATACGACCGATAAACTCATCTTT.

This clone is medium-sized by share. The TCRdb protein, from a much larger clone, departs from this DNA's translation at residue 9, likely by read error; the protein shown derives from the DNA. The chain is built from TRDV3 and TRDJ1; D perhaps matches TRDD2 (6 bases). Looked up from germline, CDR1 is TVYSNPD and CDR2 is GDNSRS (reference sequence). The CDR3 length is 14 residues. Trimming removed 5 bases from V and 5 bases from J, with 21 bases in between. The CDR3 here is CALSSYDLEDKLIF. The CDR3 region has the DNA TGTGCCCTCTCCTCCTACGACCTGGAGGATAAACTCATCTTT.

This clone is categorized as medium-sized. The V call is TRDV2, the J call TRDJ1; TRDD3 agrees at 10 bases. Per the germline V gene, CDR1 is GEAIGNYY and CDR2 is EKD. Losses at the gene ends were 0 bases for V and 2 bases for J; bases not matched to a gene: 2. This CDR3 spans 15 amino acids. This chain's CDR3 is CACDTLGDRTDKLIF. The CDR3, as DNA: TGTGCCTGTGACACCCTGGGGGATAGGACCGATAAACTCATCTTT.

Details on this clone: A far larger clone is a single base away, which makes a read error likely. Other DNA sequences in this sample translate to the same CDR3. The gene calls are TRDV2 and TRDJ1, with 8 positions matching TRDD3. The trim removed 0 bases at V and 0 bases at J, leaving 2 bases unmatched. CDR1 is GEAIGNYY and CDR2 is EKD in the germline V gene. The length of the CDR3 is 15 residues. The CDR3 DNA sequence: TGTGCCTGTGACACCGTACTGGGGGACACCGATAAACTCATCTTT. It yields the protein CACDTVLGDTDKLIF.

This chain connects TRAV29/DV5 to TRDJ1; 11 bases are shared with TRDD3. The CDR3 spans 21 residues. V was clipped by 0 bases and J by 1 base; unmatched bases: 20. Looked up from germline, CDR1 is NSMFDY and CDR2 is ISSIKDK. CDR3 sequence (DNA): TGTGCAGCAAGCGAATCCCCTAAAGTATCAGCTGGGGGATACCCCACCGATAAACTCATCTTT. The encoded protein is CAASESPKVSAGGYPTDKLIF.

This sequence joins TRDV1 and TRDJ1, with D possibly TRDD3 on 6 matching bases. No J segment appears in TCRdb, so it was assigned here by matching the sequence to germline. CDR3 length: 18 residues. V lost 2 bases and J 1 base, leaving 20 bases between the germline ends. In germline, CDR1 is TSWWSYY, CDR2 QGS. The CDR3 protein is CALGEICNRGTFTDKLIF. The CDR3, as DNA: TGTGCTCTTGGGGAAATTTGCAACAGGGGGACCTTCACCGATAAACTCATCTTT.

As concerns this clone: The protein TCRdb gives is from a much larger clone and does not agree with this DNA's translation at residue 12, likely a read error; the protein shown here comes from the DNA. The V call is TRDV2, the J call TRDJ1; 13 nucleotides line up with TRDD3. The CDR3 is 17 amino acids. The V gene end was trimmed by 0 bases and the J gene end by 4 bases; junction bases not matched to a gene: 7. From germline, CDR1 is GEAIGNYY and CDR2 EKD. Here the CDR3 reads CACDTLLGDTQIDKLIF. Here the CDR3 DNA reads TGTGCCTGTGACACCTTACTGGGGGATACGCAAATCGATAAACTCATCTTT.

Comment on this clone: Only one base separates this from a far larger clonotype, so it likely reflects a read error. Other nucleotide sequences from this sample produce the same CDR3. This chain uses TRDV2 with TRDJ1, with 7 nucleotides matching TRDD3. The germline gives CDR1 GEAIGNYY, CDR2 EKD. The CDR3 is 15 amino acids. The CDR3 spells CACDTVLGKGDKLIF. As DNA, the CDR3 is TGTGCCTGCGACACCGTACTGGGGAAAGGGGATAAACTCATCTTT.

A note on this clone: A far larger clone is only one base removed, so a read error is likely. Other DNA sequences in this specimen translate into the identical CDR3. The chain is built from TRDV2 and TRDJ1, with 12 bases identical to TRDD3. The CDR3 is made up of 21 amino acids. Germline V CDR1 and CDR2: GEAIGNYY, EKD. The CDR3 is CACDTVTGGYNGTSYTDKLIF. As DNA, the CDR3 is TGTGCCTGTGACACCGTCACTGGGGGATACAACGGGACTTCGTACACCGATAAACTCATCTTC.

This clone was observed a handful of times. The V gene is TRDV3, the J gene TRDJ1, with TRDD3 identical over 12 bases. The trim removed 0 bases at V and 4 bases at J, leaving 12 bases unmatched. The CDR3 is 17 amino acids. The V gene's germline CDR1 is TVYSNPD and CDR2 GDNSRS (reference sequence). The CDR3 DNA reads as TGTGCCTTTAGTGCTCCTGGGGGATACGCGAATCGCGATAAACTCATCTTT. It yields the protein CAFSAPGGYANRDKLIF.

This clone appeared a few times. The chain recombines TRDV2 with TRDJ1; 11 nucleotides align to TRDD3. CDR3 size: 20 residues. CDR1 and CDR2 from the germline V gene are GEAIGNYY and EKD. The J segment lost 3 bases and the V segment lost 3 bases, leaving 20 bases of the junction unmatched. The CDR3 loop reads CACDPVLGDTGSKYADKLIF. For the CDR3, the DNA is TGTGCCTGTGACCCGGTTTTGGGGGATACGGGGTCTAAGTACGCCGATAAACTCATCTTT.

The chain recombines TRDV1 with TRDJ1; tentatively, D is TRDD2 (6 bases). V was shortened by 0 bases and J by 0 bases, with 17 bases between the two germline ends. This CDR3 region has 18 residues. Germline V CDR1 and CDR2: TSWWSYY, QGS. CDR3 loop: CALGELPSYVEDTDKLIF. The CDR3 DNA is TGTGCTCTTGGGGAACTCCCATCCTACGTAGAAGACACCGATAAACTCATCTTT.

Here the J gene is TRDJ3 and the V gene is not called; the table assigns TRDD3, which was not confirmed against the DNA. This CDR3 region has 19 residues. The CDR3 here is CACDTTGGYGAWDTRQMFF. CDR3 nucleotide sequence: TGTGCCTGTGACACCACTGGGGGATACGGGGCCTGGGACACCCGACAGATGTTTTTC.

No V gene was called, though TRDJ1 was called as the J gene; the table's D gene call, TRDD3, was not cross checked with the DNA. The CDR3 is 21 residues long. CDR3 coding DNA: TGTGCCTGTGACACCGTTGAGTCCCACCTGCGTACTGGTGGACTCACCGCTAAACTCATCTTT. Its translation is CACDTVESHLRTGGLTAKLIF.

V and J are TRDV1 and TRDJ1; 9 bases are a match to TRDD3. Germline CDR1 TSWWSYY, CDR2 QGS. CDR3 size: 19 residues. Germline trimming cut 1 base from V and 0 bases from J; bases unmatched to any gene: 12. In nucleotides, the CDR3 is TGTGCTCTTGGGGAACGTCCACGTCTCTGGGGGATTTACACCGATAAACTCATCTTT. As protein: CALGERPRLWGIYTDKLIF.

This clone counts as large. V usage is TRDV2 and J usage is TRDJ3; no reliable D call. Trimming removed 2 bases at V and 0 bases at J, with 13 bases between. The V gene's germline CDR1 is GEAIGNYY and CDR2 EKD. This CDR3 spans 18 amino acids. The CDR3 nucleotides are TGTGCCTGTGACATTTCACTCTCCGGCTCCTGGGACACCCGACAGATGTTTTTC. This sequence encodes CACDISLSGSWDTRQMFF.

This clone was counted between two and nine times. This CDR3 is also generated by other DNA sequences in the sample. The chain uses TRDV1 and TRDJ1; no clear D gene. The CDR3 has 20 residues. Germline lookup yields CDR1 TSWWSYY and CDR2 QGS. The V gene lost 2 bases and the J gene lost 1 base, with 26 bases spanning the gap. DNA for the CDR3: TGTGCTCTTGGGGAAACCGCTACGCCGTACCTAATGGAGGGCACCGATAAACTCATCTTT. Translation: CALGETATPYLMEGTDKLIF.

Note on this clone: A read error is likely here: a far larger clone is one base away. Other DNA sequences in the same sample also yield this CDR3. This rearrangement joins TRDV2 to TRDJ1; D unresolved. Germline-derived CDR1 and CDR2 are GEAIGNYY and EKD. CDR3 size: 16 residues. CDR3: CACDTVQHTNADKLIF. The DNA of the CDR3 is TGTGCTTGTGACACCGTACAACACACCAACGCCGATAAACTCATCTTT.

This clone rates as large (0.1 to 1%). The same CDR3 can be traced to other DNA sequences in this sample. The chain has TRDV2 and TRDJ1; 11 bases line up with TRDD3. The V segment lost 3 bases and the J segment 1 base; nucleotides outside the gene matches: 9. Looked up from germline, CDR1 is GEAIGNYY and CDR2 is EKD. This CDR3 has 17 amino acids. CDR3 residues: CACDSLMGDTVTDKLIF. CDR3 bases: TGTGCCTGTGACTCTCTCATGGGGGATACGGTCACCGATAAACTCATCTTT.

Within the sample, this clone is large (0.1 to 1%). The rearrangement uses TRDV2 and TRDJ3; TRDD3 matches at 13 bases. The CDR3 sequence is 19 residues long. The V gene's germline CDR1 is GEAIGNYY and CDR2 EKD. The V segment lost 4 bases and the J segment 1 base; nucleotides outside the gene matches: 6. CDR3 DNA sequence: TGTGCCTGTGATATAACTGGGGGATACGGTTCCTGGGACACCCGACAGATGTTTTTC. This codes for CACDITGGYGSWDTRQMFF.

In this sample, this clone turned up a few times. The protein that TCRdb holds for this DNA derives from a much larger clone and differs from the translated DNA at residue 6, which likely indicates a read error; the protein shown here is translated from the DNA. This chain connects TRDV2 to TRDJ1; 11 positions match TRDD3. TCRdb offers no J gene call, so here the DNA was matched to germline to obtain one. The trim removed 3 bases at V and 1 base at J, leaving 9 bases unmatched. Per the germline V gene, CDR1 is GEAIGNYY and CDR2 is EKD. The CDR3 sequence is 17 residues long. In DNA form, the CDR3 reads TGTGCCTGTGACTCTCGCATGGGGGATACGGTCACCGATAAACTCATCTTT. It specifies CACDSRMGDTVTDKLIF.

By share, this clone counts as medium-sized. V is TRDV2 and J is TRDJ3; maybe TRDD3 (5 bases). Germline CDR1 reads GEAIGNYY; CDR2 reads EKD. This CDR3 is 18 amino acids long. The germline V and J ends were trimmed by 0 bases and 4 bases, with 15 bases remaining between them. The CDR3: CACDTAGAVKWDTRQMFF. The CDR3, as DNA: TGTGCCTGTGACACCGCGGGGGCCGTAAAGTGGGACACCCGACAGATGTTTTTC.

This chain links TRDV3 with TRDJ1; the D is unclear. Here the J gene was assigned by germline matching of the DNA, as TCRdb has none. Trimming stripped 0 bases from V and 2 bases from J, with 7 bases between. There are 12 residues in the CDR3. Per the germline V gene, CDR1 is TVYSNPD and CDR2 is GDNSRS (reference sequence). CDR3 nucleotide sequence: TGTGCCTTTAGCCGCTGGACCGATAAACTCATCTTT. Translating it yields CAFSRWTDKLIF.

This clone was detected a few times. V is TRDV2 and J is TRDJ1, with 7 bases that match TRDD3. The CDR3 has 19 amino acids. Germline assignment: CDR1 GEAIGNYY and CDR2 EKD. After removal of 0 bases from V and 0 bases from J, the junction contained 15 bases not matched to a gene. CDR3 DNA: TGTGCCTGTGACACCGCGGCGAACTGGGGACACACGTACACCGATAAACTCATCTTT. Protein product: CACDTAANWGHTYTDKLIF.